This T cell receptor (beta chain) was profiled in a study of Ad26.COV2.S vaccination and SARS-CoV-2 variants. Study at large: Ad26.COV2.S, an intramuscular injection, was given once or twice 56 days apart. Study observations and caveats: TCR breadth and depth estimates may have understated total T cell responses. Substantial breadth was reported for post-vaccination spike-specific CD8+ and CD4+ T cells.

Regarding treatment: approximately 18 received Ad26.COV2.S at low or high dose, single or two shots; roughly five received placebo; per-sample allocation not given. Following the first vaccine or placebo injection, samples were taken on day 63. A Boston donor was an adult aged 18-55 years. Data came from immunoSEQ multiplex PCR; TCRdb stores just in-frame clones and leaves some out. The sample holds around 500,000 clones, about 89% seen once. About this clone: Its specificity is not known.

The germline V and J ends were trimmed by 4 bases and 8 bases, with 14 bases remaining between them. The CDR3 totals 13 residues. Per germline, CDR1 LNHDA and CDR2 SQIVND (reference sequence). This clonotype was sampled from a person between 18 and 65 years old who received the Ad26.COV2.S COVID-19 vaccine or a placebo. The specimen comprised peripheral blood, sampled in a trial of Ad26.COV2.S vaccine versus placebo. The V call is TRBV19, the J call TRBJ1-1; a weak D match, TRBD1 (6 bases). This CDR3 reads CASSTRGLMEAFF. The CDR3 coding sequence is TGTGCCAGTAGTACCAGGGGACTGATGGAAGCTTTCTTT. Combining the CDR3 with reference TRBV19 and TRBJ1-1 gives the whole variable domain DGGITQSPKYLFRKEGQNVTLSCEQNLNHDAMYWYRQDPGQGLRLIYYSQIVNDFQKGDIAEGYSVSREKKESFPLTVTSAQKNPTAFYLCASSTRGLMEAFFGQGTRLTVV.